The present T cell receptor (beta chain) was sequenced within a study of blood T cell repertoires in COVID-19. Study in general: Material from acute and convalescent COVID-19 was sourced from the United States, Italy and Spain. Nucleic acid was either cDNA or gDNA, and it came from T cells, B-cell-depleted T cells, or PBMCs.

The J segment lost 0 bases and the V segment lost 5 bases, leaving 16 bases of the junction unmatched. The length of the CDR3 is 19 residues. CDR1 and CDR2 (germline): SGHTA, FQGTGA. Authors' analysis steps: For nucleated cells, counts were estimated from reference gene primer amplification. Repertoires were generated with immunoSEQ multiplex PCR, while TCRdb's copy carries only in-frame clones and drops some. That table gives V, J and clone size, and the DNA gave D and trimming. The sample holds around 120,000 clones, about 80% seen once. The sample comprised peripheral blood. V is TRBV7-3 and J is TRBJ2-1, with 7 bases matching TRBD2. This receptor was taken from a man between 65 and 85 years old with acute or convalescent COVID-19. CDR3 loop: CASSLRGSKRFSSYNEQFF. In DNA, the CDR3 is TGTGCCAGCAGCCTTCGCGGGAGCAAGCGGTTTAGCTCCTACAATGAGCAGTTCTTC.